Following are 9 T cell receptor beta chains from one sample sequenced in a study of OX40 agonist ivuxolimab in advanced cancers. TCRdb's table, derived via immunoSEQ multiplex PCR, lists solely in-frame clones and lacks some. The table records tens of thousands of clones, 80% to 85% of them present only once. Sequenced here: CD4+ or CD8+ T cells sorted from blood, sampled in a trial of the OX40 agonist ivuxolimab. Receptors originate from an adult with an advanced solid tumor such as melanoma, head and neck, liver or kidney cancer.

This chain uses TRBV7-3 with TRBJ2-2; 11 nucleotides agree with TRBD1. Trimming at V came to 5 bases and at J to 7 bases, leaving 3 bases not matched to a gene. Germline V CDR1 and CDR2: SGHTA, FQGTGA. The CDR3 covers 14 residues. CDR3 in DNA: TGTGCCAGCAGCCCGGACAGGGGGCACGGGGAGCTGTTTTTT. It specifies CASSPDRGHGELFF.

A few counts support this clone. The chain carries TRBV27 and TRBJ1-6; 10 positions agree with TRBD1. CDR3 length: 18 amino acids. The V segment lost 2 bases and the J segment 8 bases; nucleotides outside the gene matches: 12. Germline values: CDR1 MNHEY, CDR2 SMNVEV (reference sequence). CDR3 DNA: TGTGCCAGCAGTTTAGGGACAGGGGCCTTTACAGAGGATTCACCCCTCCACTTT. Translated: CASSLGTGAFTEDSPLHF.

The chain employs TRBV28 and TRBJ2-3; 8 bases map to TRBD1. There are 15 residues in the CDR3. The germline gives CDR1 MDHEN, CDR2 SYDVKM. V was pared by 8 bases and J by 2 bases, with 9 bases of the junction left unmatched. The DNA of the CDR3 is TGTGCCAGCGATCGTTCGGGACAGGACACAGATACGCAGTATTTT. This translates into CASDRSGQDTDTQYF.

The chain couples TRBV11-2 to TRBJ2-1; the D is unclear. Trimming shortened V by 0 bases and J by 8 bases, and 2 bases separated the two germline ends. Germline lookup yields CDR1 SGHAT and CDR2 FQNNGV. The CDR3 totals 11 residues. CDR3 loop: CASSLEYEQFF. The CDR3 DNA reads TGTGCCAGCAGCTTAGAGTATGAGCAGTTCTTC.

This clone has just one count. The chain joins TRBV25-1 to TRBJ2-5, with 11 bases aligning to TRBD2. The V and J ends lost 0 bases and 4 bases, in that order; junction bases with no gene match: 1. CDR3 length: 15 residues. The V gene's germline CDR1 is MGHDK and CDR2 SYGVNS. The CDR3 nucleotides are TGTGCCAGCAGTGAATATCTAGCGGGGGGAGAGACCCAGTACTTC. It encodes CASSEYLAGGETQYF.

The chain recombines TRBV4-1 with TRBJ1-1; maybe TRBD1 (5 bases). Germline V CDR1 and CDR2: MGHRA, YSYEKL. With 1 base removed from V and 0 bases from J, the gap between germline ends came to 18 bases. This CDR3 comprises 18 residues. Here the CDR3 reads CASSQGGLGRKMNTEAFF. The CDR3 DNA is TGCGCCAGCAGCCAAGGTGGGCTGGGACGGAAAATGAACACTGAAGCTTTCTTT.

This chain joins TRBV10-3 and TRBJ2-7; D not resolved. The length of the CDR3 is 13 residues. Germline CDR1 is ENHRY and CDR2 is SYGVKD. The V gene lost 0 bases and the J gene lost 7 bases, with 10 bases spanning the gap. CDR3 loop: CAISESILREQYF. The DNA of the CDR3 is TGTGCCATCAGTGAGTCGATTCTGAGAGAGCAGTACTTC.

Here the CDR3 reads CASSYNREDYGYTF. CDR3 bases: TGTGCCAGCAGTTACAACAGGGAGGACTATGGCTACACCTTC. The chain couples TRBV6-5 to TRBJ1-2, with D possibly TRBD1 on 6 matching bases. The germline V and J ends were trimmed by 2 bases and 3 bases, with 10 bases remaining between them. The CDR3 length is 14 residues. CDR1 MNHEY and CDR2 SVGAGI come from the germline V gene.

The chain employs TRBV4-3 and TRBJ2-3; D is unclear. This CDR3 has 14 residues. The germline CDR1 and CDR2 sequences are LGHNA and YSLEER. V was clipped by 0 bases and J by 0 bases, with 4 bases between them. The CDR3 region is CASSQEYSTDTQYF. CDR3 sequence (DNA): TGCGCCAGCAGCCAAGAGTACAGCACAGATACGCAGTATTTT.